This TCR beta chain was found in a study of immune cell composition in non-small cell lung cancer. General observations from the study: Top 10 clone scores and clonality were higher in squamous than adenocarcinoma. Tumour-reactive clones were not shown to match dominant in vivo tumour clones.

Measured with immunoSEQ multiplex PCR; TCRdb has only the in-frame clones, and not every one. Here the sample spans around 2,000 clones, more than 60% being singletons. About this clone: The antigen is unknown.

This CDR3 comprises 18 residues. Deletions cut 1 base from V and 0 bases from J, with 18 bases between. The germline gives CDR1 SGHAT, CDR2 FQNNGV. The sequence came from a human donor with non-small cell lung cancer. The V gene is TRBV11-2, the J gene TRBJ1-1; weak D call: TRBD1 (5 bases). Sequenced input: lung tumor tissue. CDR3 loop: CASSLGGWGDWVNTEAFF. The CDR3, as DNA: TGTGCCAGCAGCTTAGGCGGATGGGGGGATTGGGTGAACACTGAAGCTTTCTTT.